This T cell receptor beta chain is drawn from a study of cytomegalovirus exposure and HLA in healthy donors. TCRdb keeps only in-frame clones here, not all; method: immunoSEQ multiplex PCR. Seen here are 110,000 or so clones, less than 90% observed once, and the top ten hold approximately 4.5%. The source of this sequence is a man between 18 and 35 years old in good health and CMV-seropositive. Sequencing was carried out using PBMCs.

CDR3 protein: CATRKMRETQYF. CDR3 sequence (DNA): TGTGCCACCCGCAAAATGCGGGAGACCCAGTACTTC. The chain recombines TRBV28 with TRBJ2-5; D gene unclear. CDR3 size: 12 residues. The germline gives CDR1 MDHEN, CDR2 SYDVKM. The V end was cut by 10 bases, the J end by 5 bases, with 14 bases between. The variable domain in full, completed from reference TRBV28 and TRBJ2-5, reads DVKVTQSSRYLVKRTGEKVFLECVQDMDHENMFWYRQDPGLGLRLIYFSYDVKMKEKGDIPEGYSVSREKKERFSLILESASTNQTSMYLCATRKMRETQYFGPGTRLLVL.